These 8 T cell receptor beta chains were all obtained from the same sample, sequenced in a study of shared clonotypes between healthy human individuals. Assay: immunoSEQ multiplex PCR; the TCRdb copy retains only in-frame clones and omits some. The table has around 1 million clones, more than 75% seen once. The specimen sequenced was memory CD4+ T cells sorted from blood. Subset denoted: CD45RA-negative fraction. All receptors come from a young man in good health.

The chain couples TRBV2 to TRBJ2-7; D remains ambiguous. The V gene lost 4 bases and the J gene lost 6 bases, with 13 bases spanning the gap. The CDR3 sequence is 13 residues long. Germline CDR1 is SNHLY and CDR2 is FYNNEI. The CDR3 DNA is TGTGCCAGCAGTGTCTACACCCCTGTCGAGCAGTACTTC. It translates to CASSVYTPVEQYF.

V usage is TRBV19 and J usage is TRBJ1-2; D uncertain. Per the germline V gene, CDR1 is LNHDA and CDR2 is SQIVND (reference sequence). The germline V and J ends were trimmed by 4 bases and 0 bases, with 9 bases remaining between them. This CDR3 region has 14 residues. CDR3 protein: CASSSQRTNYGYTF. The DNA for the CDR3 is TGTGCCAGTAGTAGCCAGAGGACTAACTATGGCTACACCTTC.

This clone turned up a few times. The chain recombines TRBV6-5 with TRBJ2-5; D uncertain. The J call may be incorrect, as the DNA end agrees better with TRBJ2-7. CDR3 length equals 11 residues. CDR1 is MNHEY, CDR2 SVGAGI, per germline. The chain's CDR3 is CASRQLGEQYF. CDR3 DNA: TGTGCCAGCAGGCAGCTTGGCGAGCAGTACTTC.

Concerning this clone: At the DNA level, this CDR3 is encoded by other sequences in the same sample as well. The CDR3 nucleotides are TGTGCCAGCAGCTTAGGAGGTAGTAATGAAAAACTGTTTTTT. Its protein product is CASSLGGSNEKLFF. J is TRBJ1-4 and V is TRBV5-4; D gene uncertain. Germline V gene lookup returns CDR1 SGHNT and CDR2 YYREEE (reference sequence). The CDR3 length is 14 residues. V was shortened by 2 bases and J by 4 bases, with 9 bases between the two germline ends.

The V gene is TRBV5-5, the J gene TRBJ2-5; 8 bases are shared with TRBD1. Germline loops: CDR1 SGHKS, CDR2 YYEKEE (reference sequence). With 3 bases clipped from V and 5 bases from J, the junction kept 9 bases outside the gene matches. The CDR3 covers 15 residues. CDR3 residues: CASSSRTGNAETQYF. The CDR3 bases are TGTGCCAGCAGCTCCCGGACAGGGAACGCGGAGACCCAGTACTTC.

The chain employs TRBV30 and TRBJ1-1; 9 positions agree with TRBD1. The CDR3 sequence is 14 residues long. Looked up from germline, CDR1 is GTSNPN and CDR2 is SVGIG (reference sequence). The V segment lost 3 bases and the J segment 0 bases; nucleotides outside the gene matches: 2. In DNA form, the CDR3 reads TGTGCCTGGAGAGACAGGGGGATGAACACTGAAGCTTTCTTT. This sequence encodes CAWRDRGMNTEAFF. Full variable domain (missing parts from reference TRBV30 and TRBJ1-1): SQTIHQWPATLVQPVGSPLSLECTVEGTSNPNLYWYRQAAGRGLQLLFYSVGIGQISSEVPQNLSASRPQDRQFILSSKKLLLSDSGFYLCAWRDRGMNTEAFFGQGTRLTVV.

The V gene is TRBV6-5, the J gene TRBJ1-6; D ambiguous. The germline V gene encodes CDR1 MNHEY and CDR2 SVGAGI. The CDR3 spans 14 residues. V was shortened by 6 bases and J by 5 bases, with 11 bases between the two germline ends. The DNA of the CDR3 is TGTGCCAGCAGCCGCTTTGGGGATAATTCACCCCTCCACTTT. The encoded protein is CASSRFGDNSPLHF.

The rearrangement joins TRBV28 to TRBJ1-6, with 9 bases that match TRBD1. CDR3 length: 16 residues. J lost 8 bases, V lost 0 bases, and 5 bases had no gene match. CDR1 MDHEN and CDR2 SYDVKM come from the germline V gene. CDR3 coding DNA: TGTGCCAGCAGTTTATGGGACAGGGGAGGGGATTCACCCCTCCACTTT. Its translation is CASSLWDRGGDSPLHF.